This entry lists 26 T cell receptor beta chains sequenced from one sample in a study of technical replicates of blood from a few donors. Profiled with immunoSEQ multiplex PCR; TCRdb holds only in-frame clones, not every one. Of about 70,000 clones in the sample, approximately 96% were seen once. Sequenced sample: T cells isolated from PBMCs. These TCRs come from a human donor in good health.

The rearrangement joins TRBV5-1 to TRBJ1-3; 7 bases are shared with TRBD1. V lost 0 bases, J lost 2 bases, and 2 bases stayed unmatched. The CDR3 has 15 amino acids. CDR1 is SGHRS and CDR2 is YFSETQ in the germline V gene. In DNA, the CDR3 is TGCGCCAGCAGCTTGGGTGACAGGGCTGGAAACACCATATATTTT. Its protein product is CASSLGDRAGNTIYF.

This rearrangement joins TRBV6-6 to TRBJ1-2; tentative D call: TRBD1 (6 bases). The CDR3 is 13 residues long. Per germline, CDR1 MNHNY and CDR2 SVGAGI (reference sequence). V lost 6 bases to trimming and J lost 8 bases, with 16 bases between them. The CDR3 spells CASSPAGVRGYTF. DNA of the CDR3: TGTGCCAGCAGCCCTGCAGGGGTGAGAGGCTACACCTTC.

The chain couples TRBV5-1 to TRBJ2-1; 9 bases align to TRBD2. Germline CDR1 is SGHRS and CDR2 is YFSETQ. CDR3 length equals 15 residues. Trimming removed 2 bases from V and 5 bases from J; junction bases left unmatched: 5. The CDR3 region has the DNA TGCGCCAGCAGCTTCCTAGCGGGACTCCACAATGAGCAGTTCTTC. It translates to CASSFLAGLHNEQFF.

The CDR3 nucleotides read TGCGCCAGCAGAGCCGGGACAGGGACGGGCGGAGATACGCAGTATTTT. It codes for CASRAGTGTGGDTQYF. The V and J genes are TRBV5-1 and TRBJ2-3; TRBD1 matches at 9 bases. The CDR3 contains 16 residues. Looked up from germline, CDR1 is SGHRS and CDR2 is YFSETQ. Trimming removed 5 bases from V and 5 bases from J; junction bases left unmatched: 12.

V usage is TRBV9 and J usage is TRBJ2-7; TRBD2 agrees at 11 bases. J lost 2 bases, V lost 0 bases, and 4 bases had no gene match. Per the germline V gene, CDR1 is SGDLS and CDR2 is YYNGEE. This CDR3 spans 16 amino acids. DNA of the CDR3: TGTGCCAGCAGCGTAGGTGGGACTAGCGGTGCCTACGAGCAGTACTTC. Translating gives CASSVGGTSGAYEQYF.

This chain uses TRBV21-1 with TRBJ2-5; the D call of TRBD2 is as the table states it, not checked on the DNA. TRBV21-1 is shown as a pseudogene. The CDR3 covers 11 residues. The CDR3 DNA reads TGTGCCAGCAGCATAGATGAGACCCAGTACTTC. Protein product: CASSIDETQYF.

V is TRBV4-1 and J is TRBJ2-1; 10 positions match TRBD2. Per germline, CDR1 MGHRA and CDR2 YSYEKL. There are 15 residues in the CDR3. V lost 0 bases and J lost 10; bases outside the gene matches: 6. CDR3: CASSQELAGVLEQFF. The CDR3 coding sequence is TGCGCCAGCAGCCAAGAGCTAGCGGGAGTTTTGGAGCAGTTCTTC.

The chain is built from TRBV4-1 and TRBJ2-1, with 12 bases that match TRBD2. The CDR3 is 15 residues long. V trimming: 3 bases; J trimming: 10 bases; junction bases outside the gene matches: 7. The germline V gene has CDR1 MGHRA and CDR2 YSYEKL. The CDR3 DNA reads TGCGCCAGCAGCCATGTGACTAGCGGGAGTAACGAGCAGTTCTTC. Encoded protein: CASSHVTSGSNEQFF.

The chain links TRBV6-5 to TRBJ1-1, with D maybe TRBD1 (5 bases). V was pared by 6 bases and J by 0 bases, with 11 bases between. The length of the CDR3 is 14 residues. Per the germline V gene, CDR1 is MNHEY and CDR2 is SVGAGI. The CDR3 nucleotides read TGTGCCAGCAGCGAGGAGGGGCTGAACACTGAAGCTTTCTTT. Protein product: CASSEEGLNTEAFF.

The CDR3 here is CASSDLTGAGQETQYF. In DNA, the CDR3 is TGTGCCAGCAGTGACCTAACAGGGGCCGGTCAAGAGACCCAGTACTTC. V and J are TRBV2 and TRBJ2-5, with 7 bases aligning to TRBD1. The junction had 9 bases not matched to a gene; V was cut back by 3 bases and J by 2 bases. CDR3 length equals 16 residues. Looked up from germline, CDR1 is SNHLY and CDR2 is FYNNEI.

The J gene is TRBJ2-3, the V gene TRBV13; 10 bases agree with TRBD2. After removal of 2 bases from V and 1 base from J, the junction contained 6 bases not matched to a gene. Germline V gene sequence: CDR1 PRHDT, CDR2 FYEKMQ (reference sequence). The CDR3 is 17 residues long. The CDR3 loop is CASSLRGGTSGTDTQYF. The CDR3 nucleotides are TGTGCCAGCAGCTTAAGAGGAGGGACTAGCGGCACAGATACGCAGTATTTT.

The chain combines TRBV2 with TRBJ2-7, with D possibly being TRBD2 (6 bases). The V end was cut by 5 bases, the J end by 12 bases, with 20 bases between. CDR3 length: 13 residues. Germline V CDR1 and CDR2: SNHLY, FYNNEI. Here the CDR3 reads CASSPSNSRRVYF. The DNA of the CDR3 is TGTGCCAGCAGTCCAAGCAATTCACGGAGGGTGTACTTC.

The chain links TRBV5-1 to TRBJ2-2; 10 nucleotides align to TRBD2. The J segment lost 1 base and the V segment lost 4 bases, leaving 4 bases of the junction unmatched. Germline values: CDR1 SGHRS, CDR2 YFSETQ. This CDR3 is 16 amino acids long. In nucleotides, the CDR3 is TGCGCCAGCAGCCCCTGGACTAGCGGGAACACCGGGGAGCTGTTTTTT. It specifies CASSPWTSGNTGELFF.

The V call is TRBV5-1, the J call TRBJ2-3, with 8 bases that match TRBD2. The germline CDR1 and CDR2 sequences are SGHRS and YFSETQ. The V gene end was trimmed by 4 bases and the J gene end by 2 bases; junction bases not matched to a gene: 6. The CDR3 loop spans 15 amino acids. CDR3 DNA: TGCGCCAGCAGCCTGGGACTAGTGGACACAGATACGCAGTATTTT. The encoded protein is CASSLGLVDTDTQYF.

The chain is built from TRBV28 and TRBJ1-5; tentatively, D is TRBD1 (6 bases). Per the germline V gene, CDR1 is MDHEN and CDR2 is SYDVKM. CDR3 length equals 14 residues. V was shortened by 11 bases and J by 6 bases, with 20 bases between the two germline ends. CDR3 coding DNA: TGTGCCCTTAATGGGGGGGGCTCGATTCAGCCCCAGCATTTT. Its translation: CALNGGGSIQPQHF.

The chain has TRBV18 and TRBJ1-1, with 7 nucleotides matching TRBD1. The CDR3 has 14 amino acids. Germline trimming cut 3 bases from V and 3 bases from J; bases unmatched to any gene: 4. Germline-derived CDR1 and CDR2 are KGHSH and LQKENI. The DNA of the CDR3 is TGTGCCAGCTCACCGGGGACAGCACACACTGAAGCTTTCTTT. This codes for CASSPGTAHTEAFF. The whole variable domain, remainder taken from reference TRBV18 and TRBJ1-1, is NAGVMQNPRHLVRRRGQEARLRCSPMKGHSHVYWYRQLPEEGLKFMVYLQKENIIDESGMPKERFSAEFPKEGPSILRIQQVVRGDSAAYFCASSPGTAHTEAFFGQGTRLTVV.

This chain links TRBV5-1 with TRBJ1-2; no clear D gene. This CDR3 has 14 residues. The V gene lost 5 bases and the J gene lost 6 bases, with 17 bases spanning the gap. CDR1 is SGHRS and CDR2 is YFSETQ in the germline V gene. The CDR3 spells CASRDNTRSDGYTF. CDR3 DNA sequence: TGCGCCAGCAGGGATAATACGAGGTCTGATGGCTACACCTTC.

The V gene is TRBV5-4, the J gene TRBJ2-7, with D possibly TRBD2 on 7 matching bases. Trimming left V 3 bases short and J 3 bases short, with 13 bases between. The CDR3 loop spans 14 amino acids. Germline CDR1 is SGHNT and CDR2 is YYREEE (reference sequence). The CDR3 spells CASSYQGGGYEQYF. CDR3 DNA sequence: TGTGCCAGCAGCTACCAGGGAGGGGGCTACGAGCAGTACTTC.

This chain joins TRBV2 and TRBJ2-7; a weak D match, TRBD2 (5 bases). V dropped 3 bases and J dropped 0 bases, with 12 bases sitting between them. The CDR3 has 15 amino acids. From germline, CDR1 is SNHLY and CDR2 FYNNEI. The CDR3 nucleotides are TGTGCCAGCAGTGAGGGAGACGAGTACTCCTACGAGCAGTACTTC. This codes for CASSEGDEYSYEQYF.

The CDR3 sequence: CASSPTDNALYEQYF. CDR3 sequence (DNA): TGTGCCAGCAGCCCGACAGACAATGCTCTTTACGAGCAGTACTTC. This chain connects TRBV11-2 to TRBJ2-7, with D perhaps TRBD1 (5 bases). The germline V gene has CDR1 SGHAT and CDR2 FQNNGV. Between the trimmed V and J ends, which lost 5 bases and 4 bases, there was a span of 18 bases. The CDR3 spans 15 residues.

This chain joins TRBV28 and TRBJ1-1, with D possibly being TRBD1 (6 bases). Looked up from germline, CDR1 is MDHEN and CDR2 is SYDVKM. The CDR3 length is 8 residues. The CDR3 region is CATGQAFF. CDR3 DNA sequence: TGTGCAACAGGGCAGGCTTTCTTT.

DNA of the CDR3: TGTGCCAGCAGCGCCCAGATAGGGAGGTTGGACACCGGGGAGCTGTTTTTT. It translates to CASSAQIGRLDTGELFF. The rearrangement joins TRBV9 to TRBJ2-2, with a possible D match to TRBD2 (6 bases). V was clipped by 3 bases and J by 3 bases, with 18 bases between them. The CDR3 spans 17 residues. Germline lookup yields CDR1 SGDLS and CDR2 YYNGEE.

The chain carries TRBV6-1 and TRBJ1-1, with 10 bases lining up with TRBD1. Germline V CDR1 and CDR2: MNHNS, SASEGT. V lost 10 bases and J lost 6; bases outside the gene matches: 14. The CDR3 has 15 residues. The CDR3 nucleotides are TGTGCCACACATGAATGGGGGACAGGGGACCCTGAAGCTTTCTTT. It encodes CATHEWGTGDPEAFF.

The CDR3, as DNA: TGTGCCAGCAGTTATTATACGGGGGTAAGCTCCTACGAGCAGTACTTC. This codes for CASSYYTGVSSYEQYF. The V gene is TRBV6-6, the J gene TRBJ2-7; D might be TRBD2 (6 bases). Per the germline V gene, CDR1 is MNHNY and CDR2 is SVGAGI (reference sequence). The CDR3 has 16 amino acids. Trimming took off 3 bases at V and 0 bases at J, with 15 bases between the two ends.

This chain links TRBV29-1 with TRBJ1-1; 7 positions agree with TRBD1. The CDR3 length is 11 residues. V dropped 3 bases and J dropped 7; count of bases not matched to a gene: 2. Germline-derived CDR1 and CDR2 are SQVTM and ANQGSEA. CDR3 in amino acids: CSVDTGVEAFF. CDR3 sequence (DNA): TGCAGCGTTGATACAGGGGTTGAAGCTTTCTTT. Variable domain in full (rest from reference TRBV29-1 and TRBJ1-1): SAVISQKPSRDICQRGTSLTIQCQVDSQVTMMFWYRQQPGQSLTLIATANQGSEATYESGFVIDKFPISRPNLTFSTLTVSNMSPEDSSIYLCSVDTGVEAFFGQGTRLTVV.

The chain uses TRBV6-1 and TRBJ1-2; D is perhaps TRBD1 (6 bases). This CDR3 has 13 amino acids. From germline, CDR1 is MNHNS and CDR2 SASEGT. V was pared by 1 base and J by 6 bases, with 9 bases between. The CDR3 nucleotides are TGTGCCAGCAGTGAAGTCAGGGGAAATGGCTACACCTTC. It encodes CASSEVRGNGYTF.